These 26 T cell receptor beta chains originate from one sample sequenced in a study of beta chain features in type 1 diabetes. Their antigens remain unidentified. Notes on the study in general: TCRB CDR3s from Type 1 diabetes patients were moderately but significantly shorter in all four CD4+ subsets.

Expressed TCRB transcripts were sequenced, since all the RNA that had been isolated was reverse transcribed. Clones were read by immunoSEQ multiplex PCR, and TCRdb kept only the in-frame ones, dropping some. The data hold 600,000 to 700,000 clones, with roughly 13% observed a single time. What was sequenced was naive CD4+ T cells from blood. The receptors here all came from a man aged 18-30 years with type 1 diabetes.

The V call is TRBV5-1, the J call TRBJ2-2, with D unresolved. Looked up from germline, CDR1 is SGHRS and CDR2 is YFSETQ. Trimming left V 0 bases short and J 6 bases short, with 9 bases between. CDR3 size: 14 residues. The CDR3 here is CASSLVVESGELFF. In DNA, the CDR3 is TGCGCCAGCAGCTTGGTCGTGGAATCCGGGGAGCTGTTTTTT.

The V and J genes are TRBV10-1 and TRBJ2-3; possibly TRBD2 for D (5 bases). Germline loops: CDR1 WNHNN, CDR2 SYGVQD (reference sequence). The length of the CDR3 is 13 residues. V lost 6 bases to trimming and J lost 5 bases, with 12 bases between them. The CDR3 protein is CASSPDRGDTQYF. CDR3 DNA sequence: TGCGCCAGCAGCCCGGATCGGGGAGATACGCAGTATTTT.

This chain links TRBV20-1 with TRBJ1-2, with D possibly matching TRBD1 (6 bases). This CDR3 region has 11 residues. Between the trimmed V and J ends, which lost 4 bases and 4 bases, there was a span of 7 bases. The germline V gene encodes CDR1 DFQATT and CDR2 SNEGSKA (reference sequence). The CDR3 DNA is TGCAGTGCTACAGGGGTCTATGGCTACACCTTC. Translating it yields CSATGVYGYTF.

This clone was detected a few times. J is TRBJ2-5 and V is TRBV30; no clear D gene. V was shortened by 2 bases and J by 2 bases, with 6 bases between the two germline ends. This CDR3 comprises 12 residues. Germline CDR1 reads GTSNPN; CDR2 reads SVGIG (reference sequence). In DNA form, the CDR3 reads TGTGCCTGGAGTCCACAGCAAGAGACCCAGTACTTC. This gives the protein CAWSPQQETQYF. Combining the CDR3 with reference TRBV30 and TRBJ2-5 gives the whole variable domain SQTIHQWPATLVQPVGSPLSLECTVEGTSNPNLYWYRQAAGRGLQLLFYSVGIGQISSEVPQNLSASRPQDRQFILSSKKLLLSDSGFYLCAWSPQQETQYFGPGTRLLVL.

This clone turned up a few times. The chain recombines TRBV7-9 with TRBJ2-4, with D perhaps matching TRBD1 or TRBD2 (5 bases each). Germline CDR1 SEHNR, CDR2 FQNEAQ (reference sequence). V lost 2 bases and J 0 bases, leaving 8 bases between the germline ends. The CDR3 totals 15 residues. CDR3 coding DNA: TGTGCCAGCAGCTTACTGGGGGAAGCCAAAAACATTCAGTACTTC. This translates into CASSLLGEAKNIQYF.

There are a few counts of this clone. V usage is TRBV28 and J usage is TRBJ1-5; TRBD1 is a possible D gene (6 bases). Germline values: CDR1 MDHEN, CDR2 SYDVKM. The CDR3 is made up of 14 amino acids. V lost 7 bases and J 6 bases, leaving 16 bases between the germline ends. The DNA of the CDR3 is TGTGCCAGCATAGGGCAGGGGATGGGTCAGCCCCAGCATTTT. Its translation: CASIGQGMGQPQHF.

Only a few counts were recorded for this clone. The J gene is TRBJ1-1, the V gene TRBV18; 10 bases fit TRBD1. Germline V gene data show CDR1 as KGHSH and CDR2 as LQKENI. J was trimmed by 7 bases and V by 3 bases; bases with no gene match: 5. CDR3 length: 14 amino acids. The DNA for the CDR3 is TGTGCCAGCTCACCGACTGACAGGGGGCTTGAAGCTTTCTTT. It is translated as CASSPTDRGLEAFF.

In its sample, this clone was seen a few times. The chain has TRBV6-5 and TRBJ1-4, with D perhaps matching TRBD1 (5 bases). Trimming removed 4 bases from V and 3 bases from J, with 12 bases in between. The CDR3 sequence is 15 residues long. Per germline, CDR1 MNHEY and CDR2 SVGAGI. CDR3 nucleotides: TGTGCCAGCAGTTTGGGGCAGGGATCTAATGAAAAACTGTTTTTT. Its protein is CASSLGQGSNEKLFF.

The chain uses TRBV10-3 and TRBJ1-6; D remains unclear. Trimming took 6 bases from V and 8 from J, leaving 17 bases between them. Germline values: CDR1 ENHRY, CDR2 SYGVKD. The CDR3 loop spans 15 amino acids. DNA of the CDR3: TGTGCCATCAGCCCCAGAGAGACATCGGATTCACCCCTCCACTTT. Protein sequence: CAISPRETSDSPLHF.

The chain links TRBV10-3 to TRBJ1-5; D uncertain. V was pared by 6 bases and J by 7 bases, with 13 bases between. Germline V gene data show CDR1 as ENHRY and CDR2 as SYGVKD. The CDR3 is 13 amino acids. The CDR3, as DNA: TGTGCCATCAGCCGGGCCTCCGGGCAGCCCCAGCATTTT. It codes for CAISRASGQPQHF.

This clone has only a few counts. The rearrangement uses TRBV6-5 and TRBJ2-5; perhaps TRBD1 as D (5 bases). CDR3 length: 14 amino acids. Germline CDR1 reads MNHEY; CDR2 reads SVGAGI. The V end lost 6 bases, the J end lost 2 bases, and 13 bases lay between the germline ends. The CDR3 sequence: CASRRATVQETQYF. The CDR3 DNA follows: TGTGCCAGCAGGCGCGCGACAGTACAAGAGACCCAGTACTTC.

This clone has only a few counts. The chain carries TRBV27 and TRBJ2-1; TRBD1 agrees at 11 bases. This CDR3 spans 16 amino acids. Germline V gives CDR1 MNHEY, CDR2 SMNVEV (reference sequence). Trimming cost V 4 bases and J 6 bases; bases outside gene matches: 8. CDR3 sequence (DNA): TGTGCCAGCAGTTCCACCGGGACAGGGGGTACCAATGAGCAGTTCTTC. Protein: CASSSTGTGGTNEQFF.

The sample holds a few counts of this clone. This chain uses TRBV4-2 with TRBJ2-4, with D maybe TRBD2 (5 bases). CDR1 and CDR2 from the germline V gene are LGHNA and YNFKEQ. The CDR3 consists of 15 residues. Trimming pared 4 bases from V and 1 base from J, leaving 11 bases between. DNA of the CDR3: TGTGCCAGCAGCCGTGAGGGTACCGCCAAAAACATTCAGTACTTC. This encodes CASSREGTAKNIQYF.

The V gene is TRBV5-4, the J gene TRBJ1-6; possible D gene TRBD1, 5 bases. The length of the CDR3 is 15 residues. The V end was cut by 0 bases, the J end by 7 bases, with 11 bases between. Germline CDR1 is SGHNT and CDR2 is YYREEE (reference sequence). The CDR3 DNA is TGTGCCAGCAGCTTGGGTCAGGGCTTGAATTCACCCCTCCACTTT. Amino acid sequence: CASSLGQGLNSPLHF.

This clone was seen more than once but under ten times. V and J are TRBV30 and TRBJ2-1, with a possible D match to TRBD1 (5 bases). CDR1 GTSNPN and CDR2 SVGIG come from the germline V gene (reference sequence). The CDR3 is 13 amino acids. Trimming left V 0 bases short and J 8 bases short, with 11 bases between. CDR3 sequence: CAWSVVTVYEQFF. CDR3 nucleotide sequence: TGTGCCTGGAGTGTCGTGACAGTTTATGAGCAGTTCTTC.

In this sample, this clone turned up a few times. The chain employs TRBV29-1 and TRBJ1-5; D is unclear. The germline V gene has CDR1 SQVTM and CDR2 ANQGSEA. The V gene lost 4 bases and the J gene lost 6 bases, with 13 bases spanning the gap. This CDR3 has 13 residues. The DNA of the CDR3 is TGCAGCGTTGTAGAATCAGCGGGTCAGCCCCAGCATTTT. It codes for CSVVESAGQPQHF. Using reference TRBV29-1 and TRBJ1-5 for the parts outside the CDR3, the full variable domain is SAVISQKPSRDICQRGTSLTIQCQVDSQVTMMFWYRQQPGQSLTLIATANQGSEATYESGFVIDKFPISRPNLTFSTLTVSNMSPEDSSIYLCSVVESAGQPQHFGDGTRLSIL.

CDR3 amino acids: CASRAGRGAQYF. In DNA form, the CDR3 reads TGTGCCAGCCGGGCGGGGCGCGGGGCCCAGTACTTC. The rearrangement joins TRBV19 to TRBJ2-5, with D perhaps matching TRBD2 (6 bases). V was pared by 9 bases and J by 9 bases, with 17 bases between. The germline gives CDR1 LNHDA, CDR2 SQIVND (reference sequence). This CDR3 region has 12 residues.

With regard to this clone: This same CDR3 is encoded by further DNA sequences in the sample. CDR3 sequence: CASSAGQGNQPQHF. Here the CDR3 DNA reads TGCGCCAGCAGCGCGGGACAGGGCAATCAGCCCCAGCATTTT. This chain uses TRBV5-1 with TRBJ1-5; 8 nucleotides agree with TRBD1. V was pared by 4 bases and J by 2 bases, with 2 bases of the junction left unmatched. Germline V CDR1 and CDR2: SGHRS, YFSETQ. The CDR3 extends over 14 amino acids.

This clone was observed a few times. The chain links TRBV18 to TRBJ1-2; D not resolved. Germline V gene sequence: CDR1 KGHSH, CDR2 LQKENI. This CDR3 is built from 14 residues. Trimming removed 3 bases at V and 6 bases at J, with 14 bases between. The DNA for the CDR3 is TGTGCCAGCTCACCGAGGACCCAGGACCATGGCTACACCTTC. It is translated as CASSPRTQDHGYTF.

Only a few counts were recorded for this clone. The rearrangement links TRBV2 to TRBJ2-3; D perhaps matches TRBD2 (5 bases). There are 18 residues in the CDR3. Germline loops: CDR1 SNHLY, CDR2 FYNNEI. V was trimmed by 3 bases and J by 0 bases, leaving 19 bases between them. CDR3 residues: CASSESPLALGSTDTQYF. The CDR3, as DNA: TGTGCCAGCAGTGAGTCCCCCCTAGCCCTCGGTAGCACAGATACGCAGTATTTT.

The chain combines TRBV28 with TRBJ2-3, with D possibly TRBD1 on 5 matching bases. Germline CDR1 reads MDHEN; CDR2 reads SYDVKM. CDR3 length equals 15 residues. Trimming stripped 6 bases from V and 3 bases from J, with 16 bases between. CDR3 sequence reads: CASSRAGPGTDTQYF. CDR3 DNA sequence: TGTGCCAGCAGCCGGGCAGGGCCAGGGACAGATACGCAGTATTTT.

The genes are TRBV6-5 and TRBJ2-7; 8 bases agree with TRBD1. Per germline, CDR1 MNHEY and CDR2 SVGAGI. The CDR3 covers 14 residues. The V and J ends lost 6 bases and 4 bases, in that order; junction bases with no gene match: 8. The CDR3 DNA sequence: TGTGCCAGCAGCCCAGGACAGGGCAGGTACGAGCAGTACTTC. This gives the protein CASSPGQGRYEQYF.

This clone has just a few counts. V is TRBV30 and J is TRBJ1-4; D remains ambiguous. V lost 4 bases, J lost 3 bases, and 15 bases lay in between. CDR1 and CDR2 (germline): GTSNPN, SVGIG (reference sequence). The CDR3 sequence is 15 residues long. The CDR3 here is CAWNDRRSSNEKLFF. The CDR3 coding sequence is TGTGCCTGGAATGACCGGAGATCCTCTAATGAAAAACTGTTTTTT.

The V gene is TRBV4-1, the J gene TRBJ2-5, with unresolved D. CDR1 is MGHRA and CDR2 is YSYEKL in the germline V gene. This CDR3 has 14 amino acids. Trimming took off 1 base at V and 5 bases at J, with 11 bases between the two ends. CDR3 loop: CASSQGGIGETQYF. The CDR3 coding sequence is TGCGCCAGCAGCCAAGGAGGTATCGGGGAGACCCAGTACTTC.

The chain has TRBV5-4 and TRBJ1-2, with D possibly matching TRBD1 (5 bases). V was pared by 5 bases and J by 3 bases, with 23 bases between. From germline, CDR1 is SGHNT and CDR2 YYREEE (reference sequence). The CDR3 totals 17 residues. The CDR3 sequence: CASRLTGGRSRDYGYTF. The CDR3, as DNA: TGTGCCAGCAGACTCACAGGCGGACGGAGCCGCGACTATGGCTACACCTTC.

V is TRBV4-2 and J is TRBJ2-5, with 11 bases that match TRBD2. This CDR3 has 17 amino acids. The junction had 8 bases not matched to a gene; V was cut back by 0 bases and J by 5 bases. Germline V gives CDR1 LGHNA, CDR2 YNFKEQ. The CDR3 coding sequence is TGTGCCAGCAGCCAAGATGGTAGCGGGGGGGCCGGGGAGACCCAGTACTTC. Amino acids: CASSQDGSGGAGETQYF.